This passage covers 28 T cell receptor beta chains from one sample sequenced in a study of Graves' ophthalmopathy and Graves' hyperthyroidism. The authors amplified TCR beta CDR3 regions, and they did so from RNA transcripts for repertoire sequencing. After a first-round RT-PCR with HTBI primers, a second-round multiplex PCR was run. TCRdb passed the multiplex PCR reads through MiXCR, listing each CDR3 protein once. Of more than 45,000 distinct CDR3 sequences listed, around 45% are singletons. The sequenced material came from peripheral blood. These receptor sequences come from an adult man with Graves' ophthalmopathy.

The rearrangement links TRBV9 to TRBJ1-4; D gene uncertain. The CDR3 has 11 amino acids. V was shortened by 4 bases and J by 5 bases, with 3 bases between the two germline ends. Per the germline V gene, CDR1 is SGDLS and CDR2 is YYNGEE. The CDR3 spells CASSKNEKLFF. CDR3 coding DNA: TGTGCCAGCAGCAAAAATGAAAAACTGTTTTTT. Full variable domain (outside the CDR3, taken from reference TRBV9 and TRBJ1-4): DSGVTQTPKHLITATGQRVTLRCSPRSGDLSVYWYQQSLDQGLQFLIQYYNGEERAKGNILERFSAQQFPDLHSELNLSSLELGDSALYFCASSKNEKLFFGSGTQLSVL.

CDR3: CASSGPGQGVETQHF. The CDR3, as DNA: TGTGCCAGCAGTGGACCCGGACAGGGCGTGGAGACCCAGCATTTT. The rearrangement joins TRBV2 to TRBJ1-5, with TRBD1 identical over 8 bases. Germline-derived CDR1 and CDR2 are SNHLY and FYNNEI. V was pared by 4 bases and J by 11 bases, with 13 bases of the junction left unmatched. The CDR3 extends over 15 amino acids.

This rearrangement joins TRBV29-1 to TRBJ2-7; the D is unclear. V lost 3 bases and J lost 5, with 8 bases in between. CDR1 and CDR2 from the germline V gene are SQVTM and ANQGSEA. The CDR3 spans 11 residues. As DNA, the CDR3 is TGCAGCGTTGACCTTAGCCACGAGCAGTACTTC. It is translated as CSVDLSHEQYF.

V usage is TRBV20-1 and J usage is TRBJ1-5; 8 bases map to TRBD1. The CDR3 is made up of 15 amino acids. Looked up from germline, CDR1 is DFQATT and CDR2 is SNEGSKA (reference sequence). Losses at the gene ends were 5 bases for V and 2 bases for J; bases not matched to a gene: 8. CDR3 loop: CSAEAGGGGNQPQHF. In DNA form, the CDR3 reads TGCAGTGCTGAAGCAGGGGGCGGAGGCAATCAGCCCCAGCATTTT.

This clonotype was detected once. One base away lies a much larger clone, so this may be a sequencing read error. The V gene is TRBV30, the J gene TRBJ1-2; maybe TRBD1 (6 bases). There are 12 residues in the CDR3. Germline V gene data show CDR1 as GTSNPN and CDR2 as SVGIG (reference sequence). The CDR3 is CARSTGQPGYTF. The CDR3, as DNA: TGTGCCCGGAGTACCGGACAGCCTGGCTACACCTTC. The complete variable domain, with remaining parts taken from reference TRBV30 and TRBJ1-2, reads SQTIHQWPATLVQPVGSPLSLECTVEGTSNPNLYWYRQAAGRGLQLLFYSVGIGQISSEVPQNLSASRPQDRQFILSSKKLLLSDSGFYLCARSTGQPGYTFGSGTRLTVV.

In this sample, this clonotype turned up many times. The chain links TRBV19 to TRBJ1-6; 7 bases map to TRBD1. The CDR3 sequence is 20 residues long. Germline V gene data show CDR1 as LNHDA and CDR2 as SQIVND (reference sequence). V shed 6 bases, J shed 0 bases, and the junction held 17 bases outside the gene matches. Here the CDR3 DNA reads TGTGCCAGTAGGGATTTGACAGGGTGGGTGTTGAGCTCCTATAATTCACCCCTCCACTTT. Its protein is CASRDLTGWVLSSYNSPLHF.

The chain is built from TRBV7-9 and TRBJ1-2; 12 nucleotides line up with TRBD1. This CDR3 comprises 14 residues. Germline V lookup: CDR1 SEHNR, CDR2 FQNEAQ (reference sequence). The V and J ends lost 4 bases and 8 bases, in that order; junction bases with no gene match: 5. For the CDR3, the DNA is TGTGCCAGCAGCTCGGGACAGGGGGCGCGAGGCTACACCTTC. Encoded protein: CASSSGQGARGYTF. Using reference TRBV7-9 and TRBJ1-2 for the parts outside the CDR3, the full variable domain is DTGVSQNPRHKITKRGQNVTFRCDPISEHNRLYWYRQTLGQGPEFLTYFQNEAQLEKSRLLSDRFSAERPKGSFSTLEIQRTEQGDSAMYLCASSSGQGARGYTFGSGTRLTVV.

The V and J genes are TRBV6-6 and TRBJ2-7; 10 nucleotides line up with TRBD2. The CDR3 extends over 16 amino acids. The trim removed 0 bases at V and 3 bases at J, leaving 5 bases unmatched. Germline V gene lookup returns CDR1 MNHNY and CDR2 SVGAGI (reference sequence). As DNA, the CDR3 is TGTGCCAGCAGTTACTCTCTGACTAGCGGGCACTACGAGCAGTACTTC. Encoded protein: CASSYSLTSGHYEQYF.

This rearrangement joins TRBV6-1 to TRBJ2-5; D ambiguous. The CDR3 contains 15 residues. The V gene's germline CDR1 is MNHNS and CDR2 SASEGT. Trimming pared 5 bases from V and 1 base from J, leaving 14 bases between. The CDR3 is CASSSTLTSQETQYF. In nucleotides, the CDR3 is TGTGCCAGCAGTTCCACATTAACCTCCCAAGAGACCCAGTACTTC.

The chain is built from TRBV5-1 and TRBJ1-1, with unresolved D. This CDR3 contains 14 residues. The germline V gene has CDR1 SGHRS and CDR2 YFSETQ. V was clipped by 0 bases and J by 3 bases, with 9 bases between them. The CDR3 bases are TGCGCCAGCAGCTTGGAGGTCGGGGACACTGAAGCTTTCTTT. The encoded protein is CASSLEVGDTEAFF.

This clonotype was recorded at least ten times. CDR3 region: CSALTGAFSGNTIYF. CDR3 bases: TGCAGTGCTTTAACAGGAGCCTTCTCTGGAAACACCATATATTTT. This chain uses TRBV20-1 with TRBJ1-3, with D possibly being TRBD1 (5 bases). The CDR3 length is 15 residues. V was pared by 5 bases and J by 0 bases, with 14 bases between. CDR1 DFQATT and CDR2 SNEGSKA come from the germline V gene (reference sequence).

The table lists this clonotype with many counts. The chain carries TRBV7-9 and TRBJ2-2, with D perhaps TRBD2 (5 bases). In germline, CDR1 is SEHNR, CDR2 FQNEAQ (reference sequence). CDR3 length: 16 amino acids. V was shortened by 6 bases and J by 0 bases, with 14 bases between the two germline ends. The CDR3 coding sequence is TGTGCCAGCAGAGGTTGGGAGAATCCGAACACCGGGGAGCTGTTTTTT. It encodes CASRGWENPNTGELFF.

This clonotype was detected ten times or more. The rearrangement joins TRBV28 to TRBJ1-6, with D hard to call. Trimming cost V 2 bases and J 6 bases, with 5 bases left between them. This CDR3 region has 13 residues. The V gene's germline CDR1 is MDHEN and CDR2 SYDVKM. The CDR3 DNA is TGTGCCAGCAGTTTAAGGATTAATTCACCCCTCCACTTT. Its protein is CASSLRINSPLHF. Variable domain in full (rest from reference TRBV28 and TRBJ1-6): DVKVTQSSRYLVKRTGEKVFLECVQDMDHENMFWYRQDPGLGLRLIYFSYDVKMKEKGDIPEGYSVSREKKERFSLILESASTNQTSMYLCASSLRINSPLHFGNGTRLTVT.

Concerning this clonotype: At one boundary the junction diverges from the germline segment, which might be a read error. This chain uses TRBV10-3 with TRBJ2-2; 9 bases map to TRBD2. Germline lookup yields CDR1 ENHRY and CDR2 SYGVKD. The CDR3 is 16 amino acids. The CDR3 DNA reads as TGTGCCATCAGGGAGAGCGGGGGGCCCTCAGCCGGGGAGCTGCTTTTT. Translated: CAIRESGGPSAGELLF.

The sample holds a few counts of this clonotype. V usage is TRBV18 and J usage is TRBJ2-3; D possibly corresponds to TRBD1 (6 bases). From germline, CDR1 is KGHSH and CDR2 LQKENI. V lost 2 bases to trimming and J lost 2 bases, with 8 bases between them. There are 14 residues in the CDR3. This CDR3 is CASSPGTPTDTQYF. DNA for the CDR3: TGTGCCAGCTCACCAGGGACACCCACAGATACGCAGTATTTT.

Many counts were recorded for this clonotype. This rearrangement joins TRBV20-1 to TRBJ2-3, with 10 bases fitting TRBD2. V shed 8 bases and J 0 bases; nucleotides not matched to a gene: 14. Germline CDR1 reads DFQATT; CDR2 reads SNEGSKA (reference sequence). This CDR3 contains 17 residues. The CDR3 spells CSIRGVAGGGSTDTQYF. The CDR3 DNA reads as TGCAGTATTAGAGGGGTAGCGGGGGGCGGGAGCACAGATACGCAGTATTTT.

The genes are TRBV20-1 and TRBJ1-1, with D tentatively TRBD1 (5 bases). The CDR3 covers 15 residues. Germline CDR1 and CDR2: DFQATT and SNEGSKA (reference sequence). Trimming removed 4 bases at V and 3 bases at J, with 18 bases between. CDR3 amino acids: CSAIDRGGMYTEAFF. CDR3 DNA sequence: TGCAGTGCTATCGATCGGGGGGGAATGTACACTGAAGCTTTCTTT.

V usage is TRBV24-1 and J usage is TRBJ2-3; D ambiguous. V was cut by 0 bases and J by 1 base, with 10 bases left in between. The CDR3 has 16 amino acids. CDR1 and CDR2 (germline): KGHDR, SFDVKD. The CDR3 loop is CATSDLDWAGTDTQYF. The CDR3 nucleotides are TGTGCCACCAGTGATTTGGATTGGGCGGGCACAGATACGCAGTATTTT.

A few counts support this clonotype. The gene calls are TRBV3-1 and TRBJ2-3, with 9 bases that match TRBD1. Germline loops: CDR1 LGHDT, CDR2 YNNKEL (reference sequence). V was clipped by 0 bases and J by 1 base; unmatched bases: 11. This CDR3 is built from 19 residues. CDR3 in DNA: TGTGCCAGCAGCCAAGATCGAGGAGACGGGACAGGGCGCACAGATACGCAGTATTTT. Translation: CASSQDRGDGTGRTDTQYF.

The sample holds many counts of this clonotype. V is TRBV5-6 and J is TRBJ2-7; no firm D call. The CDR3 runs to 14 residues. The germline V gene has CDR1 SGHDT and CDR2 YYEEEE. The V gene lost 0 bases and the J gene lost 3 bases, with 10 bases spanning the gap. For the CDR3, the DNA is TGTGCCAGCAGCTTGGCAAGCGATTACTACGAGCAGTACTTC. Residues: CASSLASDYYEQYF. Together with reference TRBV5-6 and TRBJ2-7, the CDR3 gives the full variable domain: DAGVTQSPTHLIKTRGQQVTLRCSPKSGHDTVSWYQQALGQGPQFIFQYYEEEERQRGNFPDRFSGHQFPNYSSELNVNALLLGDSALYLCASSLASDYYEQYFGPGTRLTVT.

The chain links TRBV7-8 to TRBJ2-1; D perhaps matches TRBD2 (7 bases). The germline V gene encodes CDR1 SGHVS and CDR2 FQNEAQ. V dropped 1 base and J dropped 12 bases, with 22 bases sitting between them. The CDR3 contains 16 residues. CDR3 nucleotide sequence: TGTGCCAGCAGCTTAGAAAGGGGGGGGCCTCTGAATACGCAGTTCTTC. As protein: CASSLERGGPLNTQFF.

This chain uses TRBV5-1 with TRBJ2-5; 8 nucleotides line up with TRBD2. Trimming removed 0 bases from V and 11 bases from J; junction bases left unmatched: 3. This CDR3 comprises 12 residues. CDR1 is SGHRS, CDR2 YFSETQ, per germline. CDR3 loop: CASSLAGGAQYF. CDR3 DNA sequence: TGCGCCAGCAGCTTGGCCGGGGGGGCGCAGTACTTC. Variable domain in full (rest from reference TRBV5-1 and TRBJ2-5): KAGVTQTPRYLIKTRGQQVTLSCSPISGHRSVSWYQQTPGQGLQFLFEYFSETQRNKGNFPGRFSGRQFSNSRSEMNVSTLELGDSALYLCASSLAGGAQYFGPGTRLLVL.

J is TRBJ2-3 and V is TRBV20-1; 9 nucleotides align to TRBD2. This CDR3 spans 18 amino acids. Per germline, CDR1 DFQATT and CDR2 SNEGSKA (reference sequence). The junction had 10 bases not matched to a gene; V was cut back by 0 bases and J by 0 bases. This CDR3 is CSARDGVAGDGSTDTQYF. As DNA, the CDR3 is TGCAGTGCTAGAGATGGGGTAGCGGGGGACGGGAGCACAGATACGCAGTATTTT.

This clonotype was observed at least ten times. This may come from a read error, since a much larger clone is one base off. The gene calls are TRBV7-9 and TRBJ2-5; the D is unclear. The CDR3 totals 11 residues. The germline CDR1 and CDR2 sequences are SEHNR and FQNEAQ (reference sequence). Trimming shortened V by 11 bases and J by 2 bases, and 9 bases separated the two germline ends. The CDR3 bases are TGTGCCGGCACCCCACAAGAGACCCAGTACTTC. Encoded protein: CAGTPQETQYF.

With regard to this clonotype: Since a much larger clone is just one base distant, this may be a read error. The chain recombines TRBV30 with TRBJ2-7; tentatively, D is TRBD1 (6 bases). This CDR3 has 14 residues. With 2 bases removed from V and 6 bases from J, the gap between germline ends came to 17 bases. Germline loops: CDR1 GTSNPN, CDR2 SVGIG (reference sequence). This CDR3 reads CAWSRGRQLCEQYF. The CDR3 region has the DNA TGTGCCTGGAGTAGGGGGAGACAGCTCTGCGAGCAGTACTTC. The whole variable domain, filled in from reference TRBV30 and TRBJ2-7, reads SQTIHQWPATLVQPVGSPLSLECTVEGTSNPNLYWYRQAAGRGLQLLFYSVGIGQISSEVPQNLSASRPQDRQFILSSKKLLLSDSGFYLCAWSRGRQLCEQYFGPGTRLTVT.

The chain is built from TRBV10-2 and TRBJ2-7; 7 bases are a match to TRBD1. V lost 2 bases to trimming and J lost 3 bases; unmatched junction nucleotides: 10. The CDR3 sequence is 16 residues long. Germline CDR1 WSHSY, CDR2 SAAADI. The chain's CDR3 is CASSERAGTVHYEQYF. The CDR3 DNA reads as TGCGCCAGCAGTGAGCGAGCCGGGACAGTTCACTACGAGCAGTACTTC.

Sample share makes this clonotype medium-sized. The gene calls are TRBV20-1 and TRBJ1-2; D uncertain. Germline values: CDR1 DFQATT, CDR2 SNEGSKA (reference sequence). The CDR3 consists of 13 residues. Trimming pared 6 bases from V and 2 bases from J, leaving 13 bases between. CDR3 residues: CSAVESRNYGYTF. The CDR3, as DNA: TGCAGTGCCGTAGAAAGCAGAAACTATGGCTACACCTTC.

This clonotype appeared a few times. The CDR3, as DNA: TGCAGTGCTAGAAGCACTGAAGCTTTCTTT. Translating gives CSARSTEAFF. The gene calls are TRBV20-1 and TRBJ1-1; D uncertain. From germline, CDR1 is DFQATT and CDR2 SNEGSKA (reference sequence). This CDR3 region has 10 residues. V shed 2 bases and J shed 4 bases, with 2 bases lying between them.